This TCR beta chain was sequenced for a study of T cell responses to AZD1222 COVID-19 vaccine. Study background: Recipients boosted at about 4 weeks or about 12 weeks are pooled.

Study-level results: Spike-specific TCRs gained breadth and depth after people received two AZD1222 doses.

The repertoire was sequenced with immunoSEQ multiplex PCR; TCRdb's copy has only in-frame clones and lacks some. The sample carries 100,000 to 150,000 clones, about nine tenths recorded once. CDR1 and CDR2 from the germline V gene are MNHEY and SMNVEV (reference sequence). The CDR3 covers 11 residues. Trimming removed 6 bases at V and 1 base at J, with 3 bases between. Note on this clone: Its target is not known.

The receptor was isolated from an adult in good health. The sample here was peripheral blood, taken on day 0 of AZD1222 vaccination. This chain uses TRBV27 with TRBJ1-1, with no clear D. The CDR3 sequence: CASRQNTEAFF. The CDR3 region has the DNA TGTGCCAGCAGGCAGAACACTGAAGCTTTCTTT.